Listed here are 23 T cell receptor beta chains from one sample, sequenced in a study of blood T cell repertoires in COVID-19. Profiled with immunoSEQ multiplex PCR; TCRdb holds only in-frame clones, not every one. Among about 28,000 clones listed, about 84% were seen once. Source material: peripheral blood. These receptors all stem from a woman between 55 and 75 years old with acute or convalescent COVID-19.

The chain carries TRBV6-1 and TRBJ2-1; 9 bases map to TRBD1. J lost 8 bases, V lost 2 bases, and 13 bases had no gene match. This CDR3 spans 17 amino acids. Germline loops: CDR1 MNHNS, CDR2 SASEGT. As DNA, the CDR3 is TGTGCCAGCAGTGAAATTTACAGGGGGCCCCCCCCGGATGAGCAGTTCTTC. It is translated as CASSEIYRGPPPDEQFF.

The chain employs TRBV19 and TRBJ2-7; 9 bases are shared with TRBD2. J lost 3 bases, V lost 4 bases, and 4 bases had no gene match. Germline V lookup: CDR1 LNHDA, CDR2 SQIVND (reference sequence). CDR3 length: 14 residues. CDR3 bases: TGTGCCAGTAGTAGGACTAGCGCGGACTACGAGCAGTACTTC. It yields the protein CASSRTSADYEQYF.

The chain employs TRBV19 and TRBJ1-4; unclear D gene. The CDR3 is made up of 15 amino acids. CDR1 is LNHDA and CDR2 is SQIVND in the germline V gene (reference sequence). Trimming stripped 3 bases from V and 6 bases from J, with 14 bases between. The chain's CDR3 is CASSMAVKRHEKLFF. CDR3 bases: TGTGCCAGTAGTATGGCGGTCAAAAGGCATGAAAAACTGTTTTTT.

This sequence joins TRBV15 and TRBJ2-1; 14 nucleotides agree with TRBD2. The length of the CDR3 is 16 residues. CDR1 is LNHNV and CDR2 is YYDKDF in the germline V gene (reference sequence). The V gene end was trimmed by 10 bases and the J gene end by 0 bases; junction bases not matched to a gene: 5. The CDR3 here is CARLAGGSSSYNEQFF. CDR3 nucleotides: TGTGCCAGACTAGCGGGGGGGTCGAGCTCCTACAATGAGCAGTTCTTC.

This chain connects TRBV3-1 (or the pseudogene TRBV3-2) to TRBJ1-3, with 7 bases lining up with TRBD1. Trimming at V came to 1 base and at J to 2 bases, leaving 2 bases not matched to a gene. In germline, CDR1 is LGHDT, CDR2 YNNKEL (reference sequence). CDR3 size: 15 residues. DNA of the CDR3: TGTGCCAGCAGCCAAGGACAGGGCCCTGGAAACACCATATATTTT. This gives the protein CASSQGQGPGNTIYF.

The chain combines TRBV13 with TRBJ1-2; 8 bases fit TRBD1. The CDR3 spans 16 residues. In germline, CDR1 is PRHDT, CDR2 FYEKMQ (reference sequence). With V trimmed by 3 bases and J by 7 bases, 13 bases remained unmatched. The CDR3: CASSFDLGTGRGGYTF. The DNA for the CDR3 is TGTGCCAGCAGCTTCGACCTCGGGACAGGTCGGGGTGGCTACACCTTC.

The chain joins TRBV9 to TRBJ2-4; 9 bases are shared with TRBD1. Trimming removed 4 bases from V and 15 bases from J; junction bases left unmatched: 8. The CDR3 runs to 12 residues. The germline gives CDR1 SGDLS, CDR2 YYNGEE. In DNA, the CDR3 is TGTGCCAGCAGCAGCCGGGACAGGGTGATGTACTTC. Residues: CASSSRDRVMYF.

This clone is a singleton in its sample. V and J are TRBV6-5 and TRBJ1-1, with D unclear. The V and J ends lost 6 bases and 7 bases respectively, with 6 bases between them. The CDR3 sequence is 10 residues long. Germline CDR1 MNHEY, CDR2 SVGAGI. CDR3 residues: CASREFEAFF. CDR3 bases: TGTGCCAGCAGGGAGTTTGAAGCTTTCTTT.

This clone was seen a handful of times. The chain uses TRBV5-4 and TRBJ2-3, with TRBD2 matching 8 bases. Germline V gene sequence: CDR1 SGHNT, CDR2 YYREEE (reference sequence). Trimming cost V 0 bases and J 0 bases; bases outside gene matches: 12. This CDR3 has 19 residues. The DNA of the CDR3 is TGTGCCAGCAGCTTGGAGGTTTTAGCGGGGACCCGTAGCACAGATACGCAGTATTTT. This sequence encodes CASSLEVLAGTRSTDTQYF.

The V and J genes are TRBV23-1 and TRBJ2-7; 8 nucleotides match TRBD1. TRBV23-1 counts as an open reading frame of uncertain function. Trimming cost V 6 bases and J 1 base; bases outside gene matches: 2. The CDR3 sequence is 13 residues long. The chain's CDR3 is CASRRQGSYEQYF. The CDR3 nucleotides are TGCGCCAGCAGACGACAGGGGTCCTACGAGCAGTACTTC.

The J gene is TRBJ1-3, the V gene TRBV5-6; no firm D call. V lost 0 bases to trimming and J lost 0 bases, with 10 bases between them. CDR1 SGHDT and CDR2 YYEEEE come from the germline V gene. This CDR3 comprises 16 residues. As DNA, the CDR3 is TGTGCCAGCAGCTTGGGGCAGTCAGTCTCTGGAAACACCATATATTTT. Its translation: CASSLGQSVSGNTIYF.

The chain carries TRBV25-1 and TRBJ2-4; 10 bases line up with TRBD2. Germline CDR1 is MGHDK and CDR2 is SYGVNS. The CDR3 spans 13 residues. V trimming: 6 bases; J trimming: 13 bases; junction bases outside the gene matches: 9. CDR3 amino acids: CASREGLAGAQYF. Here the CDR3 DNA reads TGTGCCAGCAGGGAGGGGCTAGCGGGGGCCCAGTACTTC.

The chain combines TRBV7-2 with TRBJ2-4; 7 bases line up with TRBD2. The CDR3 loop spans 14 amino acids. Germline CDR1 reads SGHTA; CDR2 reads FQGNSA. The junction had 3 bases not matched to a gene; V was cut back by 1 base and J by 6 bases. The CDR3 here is CASSLGPSGNIQYF. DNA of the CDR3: TGTGCCAGCAGCTTAGGACCTAGCGGAAACATTCAGTACTTC.

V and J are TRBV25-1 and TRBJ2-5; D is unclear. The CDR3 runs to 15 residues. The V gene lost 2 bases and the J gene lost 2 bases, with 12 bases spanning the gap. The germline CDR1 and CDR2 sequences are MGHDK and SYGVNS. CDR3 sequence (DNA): TGTGCCAGCAGTGAACTAGGCACTCTACAAGAGACCCAGTACTTC. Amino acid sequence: CASSELGTLQETQYF.

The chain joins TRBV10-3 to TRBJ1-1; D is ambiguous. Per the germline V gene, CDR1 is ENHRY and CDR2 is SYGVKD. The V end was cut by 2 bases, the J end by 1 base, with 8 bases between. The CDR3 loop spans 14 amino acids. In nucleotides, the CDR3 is TGTGCCATCAGTGAGCAGGTAGGGAACACTGAAGCTTTCTTT. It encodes CAISEQVGNTEAFF.

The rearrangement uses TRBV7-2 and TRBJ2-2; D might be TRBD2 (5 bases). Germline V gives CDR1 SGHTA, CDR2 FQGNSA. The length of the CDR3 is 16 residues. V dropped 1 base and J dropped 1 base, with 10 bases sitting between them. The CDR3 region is CASSLVGVRNTGELFF. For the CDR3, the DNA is TGTGCCAGCAGCTTAGTCGGGGTACGGAACACCGGGGAGCTGTTTTTT.

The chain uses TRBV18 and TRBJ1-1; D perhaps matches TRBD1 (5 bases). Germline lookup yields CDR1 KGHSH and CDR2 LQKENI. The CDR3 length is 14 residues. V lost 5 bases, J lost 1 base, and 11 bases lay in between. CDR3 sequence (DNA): TGTGCCAGCTCAGGAGCAGGGAAGAACACTGAAGCTTTCTTT. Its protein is CASSGAGKNTEAFF.

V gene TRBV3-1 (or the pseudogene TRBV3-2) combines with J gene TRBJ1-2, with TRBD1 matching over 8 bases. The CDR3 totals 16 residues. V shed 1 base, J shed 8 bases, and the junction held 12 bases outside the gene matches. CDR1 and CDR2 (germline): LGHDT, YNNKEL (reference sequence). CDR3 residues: CASSQAVAGGSGGYTF. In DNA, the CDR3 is TGTGCCAGCAGCCAAGCGGTGGCAGGGGGCTCGGGGGGCTACACCTTC.

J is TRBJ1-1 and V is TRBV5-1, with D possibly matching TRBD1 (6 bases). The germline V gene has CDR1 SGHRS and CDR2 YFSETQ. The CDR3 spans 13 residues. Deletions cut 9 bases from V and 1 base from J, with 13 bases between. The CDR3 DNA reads TGCGCCAACAACAGGGACCGGAACACTGAAGCTTTCTTT. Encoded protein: CANNRDRNTEAFF.

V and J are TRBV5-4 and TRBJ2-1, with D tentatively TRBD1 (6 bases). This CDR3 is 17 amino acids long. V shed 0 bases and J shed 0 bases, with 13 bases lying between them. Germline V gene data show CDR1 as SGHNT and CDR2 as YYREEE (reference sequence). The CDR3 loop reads CASSLETGRDSYNEQFF. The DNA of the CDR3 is TGTGCCAGCAGCTTGGAAACAGGGCGAGACTCCTACAATGAGCAGTTCTTC. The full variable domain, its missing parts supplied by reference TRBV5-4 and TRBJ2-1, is ETGVTQSPTHLIKTRGQQVTLRCSSQSGHNTVSWYQQALGQGPQFIFQYYREEENGRGNFPPRFSGLQFPNYSSELNVNALELDDSALYLCASSLETGRDSYNEQFFGPGTRLTVL.

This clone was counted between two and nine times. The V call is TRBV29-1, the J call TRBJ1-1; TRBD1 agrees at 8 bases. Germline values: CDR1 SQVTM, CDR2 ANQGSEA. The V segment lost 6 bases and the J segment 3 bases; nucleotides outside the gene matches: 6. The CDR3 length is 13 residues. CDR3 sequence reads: CSVCDRGDTEAFF. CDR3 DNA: TGCAGCGTGTGTGACAGGGGCGACACTGAAGCTTTCTTT.

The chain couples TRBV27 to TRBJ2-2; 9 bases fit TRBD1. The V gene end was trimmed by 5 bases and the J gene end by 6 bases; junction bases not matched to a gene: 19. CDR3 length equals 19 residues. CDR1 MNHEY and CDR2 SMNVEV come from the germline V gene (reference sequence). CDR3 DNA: TGTGCCAGCAGTCGACCCCAACCCTCCGGACAGGGGAGATCCGGGGAGCTGTTTTTT. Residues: CASSRPQPSGQGRSGELFF.

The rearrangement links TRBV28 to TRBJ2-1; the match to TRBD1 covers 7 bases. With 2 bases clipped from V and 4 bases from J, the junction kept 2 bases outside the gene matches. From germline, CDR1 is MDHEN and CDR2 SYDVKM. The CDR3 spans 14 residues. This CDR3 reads CASSLGGQYNEQFF. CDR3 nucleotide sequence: TGTGCCAGCAGTTTAGGGGGACAGTACAATGAGCAGTTCTTC.